This paragraph covers one T cell receptor (beta chain) sequence. Random hexamers were used to reverse transcribe roughly 0.5 to 1 ug of RNA. Each CDR3 protein gets one entry after TCRdb re-called the immunoSEQ multiplex PCR reads with MiXCR. This sample has around 200,000 distinct CDR3 sequences; 90% to 95% occur once, and the top ten carry approximately 0.1%. CDR1 and CDR2 (germline): KGHDR, SFDVKD. V was cut by 3 bases and J by 6 bases, with 9 bases left in between. The CDR3 consists of 13 residues. This sample was included in a study of CD8 T cells in Susac syndrome. The rearrangement joins TRBV24-1 to TRBJ2-3, with D tentatively TRBD2 (6 bases). The sample was CD4+ T cells from PBMCs. The TCR originated in a human donor in good health. The DNA of the CDR3 is TGTGCCACCAGTGATCCAGGAGGGGATACGCAGTATTTT. Its protein product is CATSDPGGDTQYF.